The 13 T cell receptor beta chains presented below share a single source sample, sequenced in a study of T cells in Graves' hyperthyroidism and ophthalmopathy. Amplification targeted TCR beta CDR3 regions from RNA transcripts. Using the HTBI primer set, a first-round RT-PCR was run on the TCR CDR3. Using its own MiXCR run on the multiplex PCR reads, TCRdb lists one record per CDR3 protein. The table has around 480,000 distinct CDR3 sequences, approximately 15% seen once. Sequenced: blood. All receptors come from a woman younger than 30 with Graves' hyperthyroidism.

This clonotype was observed a few times. The V gene is TRBV12-3 or TRBV12-4, the J gene TRBJ2-1; D remains ambiguous. This CDR3 spans 14 amino acids. V gave up 7 bases and J gave up 2 bases, with 12 bases separating them. This CDR3 reads CASNLMDAYNEQFF. The DNA of the CDR3 is TGTGCCAGCAATTTGATGGACGCCTACAATGAGCAGTTCTTC.

The table lists this clonotype with many counts. This chain connects TRBV20-1 to TRBJ2-1; D gene unclear. CDR1 is DFQATT, CDR2 SNEGSKA, per germline (reference sequence). V lost 2 bases and J 7 bases, leaving 21 bases between the germline ends. There are 16 residues in the CDR3. CDR3 amino acids: CSARLGRIGRLNEQFF. The CDR3 nucleotides are TGCAGTGCTAGACTCGGACGAATAGGCCGACTGAATGAGCAGTTCTTC.

This clonotype was found many times. The chain uses TRBV2 and TRBJ2-1; D is unresolved. The CDR3 contains 14 residues. Trimming removed 2 bases at V and 2 bases at J, with 7 bases between. From germline, CDR1 is SNHLY and CDR2 FYNNEI. CDR3 in DNA: TGTGCCAGCAGTGAAAGTCAGGCCTACAATGAGCAGTTCTTC. This gives the protein CASSESQAYNEQFF.

This clonotype was detected only a few times. The genes are TRBV12-3 or TRBV12-4 and TRBJ2-2; no clear D gene. The CDR3 spans 12 residues. The V gene lost 6 bases and the J gene lost 6 bases, with 8 bases spanning the gap. The CDR3 loop reads CASSHSPGELFF. CDR3 DNA: TGTGCCAGCAGCCACAGCCCCGGGGAGCTGTTTTTT.

This clonotype was counted a few times. The chain couples TRBV20-1 to TRBJ1-6, with D tentatively TRBD1 (5 bases). Trimming removed 0 bases at V and 8 bases at J, with 14 bases between. The CDR3 consists of 15 residues. Per germline, CDR1 DFQATT and CDR2 SNEGSKA (reference sequence). CDR3 in amino acids: CSARDQEGLDSPLHF. CDR3 coding DNA: TGCAGTGCTAGAGATCAGGAGGGGCTGGATTCACCCCTCCACTTT.

In its sample, this clonotype was seen many times. The chain carries TRBV20-1 and TRBJ2-7; 7 bases map to TRBD2. This CDR3 contains 12 residues. The germline gives CDR1 DFQATT, CDR2 SNEGSKA (reference sequence). J was trimmed by 2 bases and V by 6 bases; bases with no gene match: 4. The chain's CDR3 is CSAERGPYEQYF. For the CDR3, the DNA is TGCAGTGCCGAGCGGGGTCCCTACGAGCAGTACTTC.

This clonotype was observed at least ten times. The J gene is TRBJ2-5, the V gene TRBV11-2; D remains unclear. The CDR3 sequence is 14 residues long. V was shortened by 0 bases and J by 5 bases, with 10 bases between the two germline ends. Germline CDR1 is SGHAT and CDR2 is FQNNGV. As DNA, the CDR3 is TGTGCCAGCAGCTTAGATCATGGAAGGGAGACCCAGTACTTC. It is translated as CASSLDHGRETQYF.

This clonotype occurred many times. The chain has TRBV2 and TRBJ2-7; the match to TRBD2 covers 7 bases. The germline CDR1 and CDR2 sequences are SNHLY and FYNNEI. Trimming removed 10 bases from V and 3 bases from J; junction bases left unmatched: 0. This CDR3 contains 10 residues. The CDR3 spells CATGGYEQYV. The CDR3 bases are TGTGCCACGGGGGGCTACGAGCAGTACGTC.

This clonotype has a count of ten or more. The chain uses TRBV9 and TRBJ1-3; tentative D call: TRBD1 (6 bases). Germline V CDR1 and CDR2: SGDLS, YYNGEE. The CDR3 totals 14 residues. Trimming stripped 0 bases from V and 5 bases from J, with 9 bases between. DNA of the CDR3: TGTGCCAGCAGCGTAGCAGGGGATAGAAACACCATATATTTT. This translates into CASSVAGDRNTIYF.

Ten or more counts support this clonotype. The rearrangement links TRBV6-1 to TRBJ2-7; 8 bases fit TRBD2. With V trimmed by 1 base and J by 5 bases, 13 bases remained unmatched. CDR1 is MNHNS and CDR2 is SASEGT in the germline V gene. This CDR3 is 17 amino acids long. The CDR3 loop reads CASSEGGPGTSRNEQYF. CDR3 bases: TGTGCCAGCAGTGAAGGGGGACCCGGGACTAGTCGGAACGAGCAGTACTTC.

The genes are TRBV24-1 and TRBJ1-1; D unresolved. Germline CDR1 KGHDR, CDR2 SFDVKD. Trimming left V 2 bases short and J 11 bases short, with 11 bases between. The CDR3 is 12 amino acids. The CDR3: CATSDSPGKAFF. CDR3 DNA sequence: TGTGCCACCAGTGATTCCCCGGGGAAGGCTTTCTTT.

This chain links TRBV27 with TRBJ1-5; D is unresolved. The CDR3 is made up of 14 amino acids. Germline CDR1 MNHEY, CDR2 SMNVEV (reference sequence). Trimming pared 2 bases from V and 4 bases from J, leaving 9 bases between. The CDR3: CASSLNIRNQPQHF. CDR3 bases: TGTGCCAGCAGTTTAAATATAAGGAATCAGCCCCAGCATTTT.

Only a few counts were recorded for this clonotype. The rearrangement uses TRBV5-4 and TRBJ2-7; D might be TRBD1 (5 bases). Trimming cost V 4 bases and J 8 bases, with 16 bases left between them. The CDR3 covers 13 residues. CDR1 is SGHNT and CDR2 is YYREEE in the germline V gene (reference sequence). The CDR3 nucleotides read TGTGCCAGCAGCGTTCCAGGGTTTGAGAAGCAGTACGTC. Amino acid sequence: CASSVPGFEKQYV.